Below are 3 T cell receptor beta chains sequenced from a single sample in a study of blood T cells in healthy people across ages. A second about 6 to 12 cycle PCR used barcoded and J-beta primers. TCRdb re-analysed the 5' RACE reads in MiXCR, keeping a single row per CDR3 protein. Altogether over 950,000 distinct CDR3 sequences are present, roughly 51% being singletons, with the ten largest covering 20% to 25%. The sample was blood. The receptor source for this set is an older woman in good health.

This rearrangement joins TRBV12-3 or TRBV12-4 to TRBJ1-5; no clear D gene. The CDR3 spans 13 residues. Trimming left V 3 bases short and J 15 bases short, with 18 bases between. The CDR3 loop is CASSFREDRASHF. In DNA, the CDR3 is TGTGCCAGCAGTTTTAGGGAGGACCGGGCATCGCATTTT.

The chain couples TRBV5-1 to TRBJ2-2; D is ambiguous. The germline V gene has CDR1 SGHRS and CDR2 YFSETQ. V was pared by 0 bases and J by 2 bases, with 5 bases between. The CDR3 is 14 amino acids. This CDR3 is CASSLEINTGELFF. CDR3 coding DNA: TGCGCCAGCAGCTTGGAAATTAACACCGGGGAGCTGTTTTTT.

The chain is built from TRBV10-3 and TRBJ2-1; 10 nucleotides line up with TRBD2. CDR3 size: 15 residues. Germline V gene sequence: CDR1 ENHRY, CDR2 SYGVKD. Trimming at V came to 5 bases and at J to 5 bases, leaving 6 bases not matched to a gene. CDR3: CAISSSGGGDNEQFF. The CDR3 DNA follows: TGTGCCATCAGTTCTAGCGGGGGAGGAGACAATGAGCAGTTCTTC.